This T cell receptor beta chain is from a study of shared clonotypes between healthy human individuals (dated by TCRdb to about 2020). Context from the whole study: A few men and a couple of women, aged 18 to 49 years, made up the cohort. To estimate repertoire size and how much clonotype sharing occurs between individuals, the study deeply sequenced the blood TCR repertoires of 4 to 6 healthy adults. Libraries were prepared and TCR repertoires were sequenced by different laboratories using diverse techniques, in order to increase sequencing depth and limit assay-specific biases. Leukapheresis yielded between about 0.9 and 9 billion PBMCs per donor. For each donor, CD4 naive and CD4 memory were each given three plates, CD8 naive was given two plates, and CD8 memory was given one plate. Results the study describes overall, beyond this receptor: Compared with non-shared clonotypes, clonotypes shared by all four sorted-subset donors had higher generation probabilities. Sampling was restricted to blood, and TCR repertoires in tissue are likely to differ from TCR repertoires in blood. Based on pairwise subsampling, the degree of clonotype sharing among donors was expected to be affected by sequencing depth. Across a handful of donors, about 5% of naive CD4, around 3.5% of naive CD8, approximately 2.5% of memory CD4, and around 0.4% of memory CD8 clonotypes were shared. Naive subsets generally had larger estimated clonotype richness than memory subsets did. Incomplete sequencing was indicated by rarefaction of sorted-subset datasets, despite the large sequencing depth. The small number of donors limited the genetic and exposure-history diversity represented.

TCR CDR3 regions were amplified from genomic DNA by multiplex PCR using the deep immunoSEQ assay. Extracted genomic DNA from each cell subset was distributed evenly across all wells of several immunoSEQ 96-well plates, and each plate was treated as a replicate. For sorted subsets, roughly 200 ng genomic DNA, equal to tens of thousands of T cell genomes, was loaded into each replicate PCR. The purified libraries were quantified using a Qubit 3.0 fluorometer, sized with a Bioanalyzer 2100, and then quantified again using the KAPA Library Quantification kit. A separate single-read 150-cycle Illumina NextSeq 550 flow cell was used to sequence each immunoSEQ 96-well plate. The source study handled its data this way. Because the immunoSEQ output included only junctional sequences and no quality scores, the filtering could not be the same as the filtering used for full-length reads. Sequences were annotated with PyIR, a Python wrapper for IgBLAST v1.9, using IMGT germline references to assign V/J genes and CDR3. Reads with weak V/J assignments (E-value above 1e-6), missing CDR3, stop codons, out-of-frame junctions, or ambiguous translated residues were removed. A V3J clonotype was defined by an identical inferred V gene, J gene, and CDR3 amino acid sequence. Percentage overlap between repertoires was computed as shared unique clonotypes divided by the size of the smaller repertoire. RTK rarefaction, the Chao1 estimator, and Recon v2.1 estimates of unobserved clonotypes were used to assess repertoire richness. Generation probabilities for all TCRbeta clonotypes obtained by the gDNA method from a few donors were computed using OLGA. TCRdb took over this immuneACCESS table, retaining in-frame rearrangements with V and J assigned. Such tables are incomplete; in checked studies, under half of the missing clones stem from an unresolved V gene, and the remainder is unexplained. V, J and clone size derive from that table, while D and trimming were established from the DNA sequence. The sample table holds some 2.1 million clones, of which roughly 94% were seen once. The ten most abundant clones make up 0.13% of the sample.

The donors were healthy, HIV-negative adults who had no recently reported acute infections or vaccinations. Every donor was a Caucasian adult residing in Nashville, Tennessee, USA. CD4+ T cells were enriched by magnetic negative selection; naive cells were then positively selected on CD45RA, and the negative fraction formed the memory subset. After blood collection by leukapheresis, PBMCs were isolated using Ficoll-Histopaque density gradient centrifugation and then cryopreserved in the vapor phase of liquid nitrogen. Purity and quantity of every magnetically sorted T cell population were checked by analytical flow cytometry. Genomic DNA was isolated from every sorted fraction and measured by UV absorbance on a Nanodrop 2000c. Worth noting for this clone: The target of this receptor is not known. The record has no base qualities; no much larger clone is one base away.

V is shortened by 4 bases, J by 1 base, and the region joining them spans 13 bases. Measured from the cysteine to the phenylalanine, the CDR3 is 14 residues long. The kept DNA is CDR3 alone, 42 bases in frame from the first base. According to the germline V gene, CDR1 reads SQVTM and CDR2 reads ANQGSEA. The specimen was naive CD4+ T cells sorted from blood. Taken with the paper, the label for cell subset or site translates to: CD45RA+ positively selected. The TCR comes from a man aged 18 to 30 in good health. The chain joins TRBV29-1 to TRBJ1-1; the D gene remains uncertain. DNA sequence: TGCAGCGTTGTTGGGCGTCAATCGAACACTGAAGCTTTCTTT. Translated, it reads CSVVGRQSNTEAFF. The CDR3, completed at both ends by the reference TRBV29-1 and TRBJ1-1 genes, gives the full variable domain SAVISQKPSRDICQRGTSLTIQCQVDSQVTMMFWYRQQPGQSLTLIATANQGSEATYESGFVIDKFPISRPNLTFSTLTVSNMSPEDSSIYLCSVVGRQSNTEAFFGQGTRLTVV.